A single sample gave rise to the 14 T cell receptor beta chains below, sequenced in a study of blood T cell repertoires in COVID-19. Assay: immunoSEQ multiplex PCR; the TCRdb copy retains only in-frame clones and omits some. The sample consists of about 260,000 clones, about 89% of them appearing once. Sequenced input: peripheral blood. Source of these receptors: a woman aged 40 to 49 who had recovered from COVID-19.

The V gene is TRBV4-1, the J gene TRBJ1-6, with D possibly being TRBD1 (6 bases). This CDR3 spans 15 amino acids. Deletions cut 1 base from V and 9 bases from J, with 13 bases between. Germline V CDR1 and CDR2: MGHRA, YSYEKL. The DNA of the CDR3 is TGCGCCAGCAGCCAAGGGAACAGGGTCGGTTCACCCCTCCACTTT. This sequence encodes CASSQGNRVGSPLHF.

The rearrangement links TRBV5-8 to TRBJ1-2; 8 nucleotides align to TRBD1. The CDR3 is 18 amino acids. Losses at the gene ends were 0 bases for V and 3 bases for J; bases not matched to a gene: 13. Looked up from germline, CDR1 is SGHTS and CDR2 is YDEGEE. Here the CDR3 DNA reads TGTGCCAGCAGCTTGGGCGCAGGGGGCGCTGGCCAGTACTATGGCTACACCTTC. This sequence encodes CASSLGAGGAGQYYGYTF.

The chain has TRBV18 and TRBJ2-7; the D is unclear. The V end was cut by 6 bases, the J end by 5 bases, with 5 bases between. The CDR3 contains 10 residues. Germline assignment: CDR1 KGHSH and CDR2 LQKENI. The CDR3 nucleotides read TGTGCCAGCTCTATCCACGAGCAGTACTTC. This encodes CASSIHEQYF.

The CDR3 coding sequence is TGCAGCGTTGGAGACAGGGGTGGCTACGAGCAGTACTTC. This sequence encodes CSVGDRGGYEQYF. The rearrangement links TRBV29-1 to TRBJ2-7, with 8 bases aligning to TRBD1. The CDR3 has 13 residues. With 4 bases clipped from V and 3 bases from J, the junction kept 5 bases outside the gene matches. The V gene's germline CDR1 is SQVTM and CDR2 ANQGSEA.

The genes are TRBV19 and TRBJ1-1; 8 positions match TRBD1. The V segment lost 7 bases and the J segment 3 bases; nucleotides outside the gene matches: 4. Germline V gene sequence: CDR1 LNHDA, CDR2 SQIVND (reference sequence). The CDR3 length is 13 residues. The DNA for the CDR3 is TGTGCCAGTAAGCGACAGGGGTACACTGAAGCTTTCTTT. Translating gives CASKRQGYTEAFF.

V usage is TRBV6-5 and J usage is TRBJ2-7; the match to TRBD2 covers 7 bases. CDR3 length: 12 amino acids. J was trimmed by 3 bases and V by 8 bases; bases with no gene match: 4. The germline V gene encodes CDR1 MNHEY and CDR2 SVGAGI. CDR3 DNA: TGTGCCAGCGGGGGGGGTATCTACGAGCAGTACTTC. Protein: CASGGGIYEQYF.

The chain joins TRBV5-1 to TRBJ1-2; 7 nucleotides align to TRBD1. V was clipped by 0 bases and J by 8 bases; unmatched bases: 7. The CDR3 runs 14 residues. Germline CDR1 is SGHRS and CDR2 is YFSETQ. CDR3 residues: CASSLGTGDKGYTF. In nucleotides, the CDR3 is TGCGCCAGCAGCTTGGGAACAGGGGATAAAGGCTACACCTTC.

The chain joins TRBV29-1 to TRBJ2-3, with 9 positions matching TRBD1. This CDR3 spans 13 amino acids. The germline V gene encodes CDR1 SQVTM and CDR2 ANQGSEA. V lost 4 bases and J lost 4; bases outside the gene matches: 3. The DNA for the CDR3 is TGCAGCGTTGGGACAGGGGTGTCAGATACGCAGTATTTT. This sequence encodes CSVGTGVSDTQYF.

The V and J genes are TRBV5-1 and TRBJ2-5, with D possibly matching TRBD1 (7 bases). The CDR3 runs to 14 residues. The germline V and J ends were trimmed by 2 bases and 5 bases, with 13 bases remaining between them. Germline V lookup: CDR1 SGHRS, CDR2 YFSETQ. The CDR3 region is CASSFRGVGETQYF. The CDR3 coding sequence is TGCGCCAGCAGCTTCAGGGGGGTCGGGGAGACCCAGTACTTC.

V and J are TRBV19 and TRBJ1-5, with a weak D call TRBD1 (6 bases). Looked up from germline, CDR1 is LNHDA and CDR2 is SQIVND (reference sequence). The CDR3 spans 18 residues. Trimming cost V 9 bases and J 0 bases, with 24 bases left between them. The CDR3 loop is CASLDVAGGGYSNQPQHF. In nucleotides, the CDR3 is TGTGCCAGCCTGGACGTTGCGGGGGGCGGGTATAGCAATCAGCCCCAGCATTTT.

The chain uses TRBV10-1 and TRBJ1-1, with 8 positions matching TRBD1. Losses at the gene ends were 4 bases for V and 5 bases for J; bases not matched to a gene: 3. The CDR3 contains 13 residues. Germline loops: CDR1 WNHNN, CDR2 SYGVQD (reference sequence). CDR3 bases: TGCGCCAGCAGTGCAGGGGGCAGAACTGAAGCTTTCTTT. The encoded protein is CASSAGGRTEAFF.

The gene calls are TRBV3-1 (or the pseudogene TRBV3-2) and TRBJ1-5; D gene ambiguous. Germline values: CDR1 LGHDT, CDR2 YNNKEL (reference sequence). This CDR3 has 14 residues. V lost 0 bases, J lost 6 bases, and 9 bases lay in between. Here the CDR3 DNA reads TGTGCCAGCAGCCAAGAATTACAGCTTCAGCCCCAGCATTTT. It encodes CASSQELQLQPQHF.

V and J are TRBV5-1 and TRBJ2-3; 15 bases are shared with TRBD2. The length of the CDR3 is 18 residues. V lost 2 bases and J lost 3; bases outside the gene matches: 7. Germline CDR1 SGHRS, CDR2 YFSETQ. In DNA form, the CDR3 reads TGCGCCAGCAGCTTTAATCCGGGACTAGCGGGGGGTACAGATACGCAGTATTTT. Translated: CASSFNPGLAGGTDTQYF.

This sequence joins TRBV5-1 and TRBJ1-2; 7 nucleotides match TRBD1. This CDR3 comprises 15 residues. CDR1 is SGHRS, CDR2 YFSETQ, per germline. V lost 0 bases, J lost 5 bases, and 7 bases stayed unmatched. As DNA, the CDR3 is TGCGCCAGCAGCTTGGCCCCAGACAGGGCATATGGCTACACCTTC. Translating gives CASSLAPDRAYGYTF.